This passage covers 10 T cell receptor beta chains from one sample sequenced in a study of blood T cell repertoires in COVID-19. Profiling relied on immunoSEQ multiplex PCR, and the TCRdb table lists in-frame clones only, not all of them. The sample yields approximately 210,000 clones, over 75% seen once. Sequencing was carried out using peripheral blood. The receptors originated from a human donor in a cohort sampled during active COVID-19.

The chain carries TRBV6-2 or TRBV6-3 and TRBJ1-4; no firm D call. Germline V lookup: CDR1 MNHEY, CDR2 SVGEGT. V lost 5 bases, J lost 1 base, and 14 bases lay in between. The CDR3 contains 16 residues. CDR3: CASSLRRDLTNEKLFF. Here the CDR3 DNA reads TGTGCCAGCAGTCTCCGTCGGGATTTAACTAATGAAAAACTGTTTTTT.

In the case of this clone: This same CDR3 is encoded by further DNA sequences in the sample. J is TRBJ1-1 and V is TRBV6-5, with D possibly being TRBD1 (5 bases). Germline CDR1 reads MNHEY; CDR2 reads SVGAGI. The CDR3 sequence is 13 residues long. Trimming stripped 2 bases from V and 1 base from J, with 5 bases between. CDR3 DNA: TGTGCCAGCAGTTACAGGGGGAACACTGAAGCTTTCTTT. Protein product: CASSYRGNTEAFF.

J is TRBJ2-7 and V is TRBV4-2; a weak D match, TRBD2 (7 bases). V was clipped by 4 bases and J by 4 bases, with 17 bases between them. Per germline, CDR1 LGHNA and CDR2 YNFKEQ. The CDR3 length is 15 residues. CDR3 bases: TGTGCCAGCAGCCCCGGACTAGGGGGTGAGTACGAGCAGTACTTC. Protein: CASSPGLGGEYEQYF.

The rearrangement links TRBV12-3 or TRBV12-4 to TRBJ1-6; no definite D call. The CDR3 runs 11 residues. CDR3 sequence: CAARVNSPLHF. The CDR3 DNA sequence: TGTGCGGCACGGGTTAATTCACCCCTCCACTTT.

The rearrangement links TRBV5-1 to TRBJ1-3; TRBD1 aligns across 10 bases. V was pared by 0 bases and J by 7 bases, with 1 base of the junction left unmatched. The CDR3 is 14 amino acids. Per germline, CDR1 SGHRS and CDR2 YFSETQ. The CDR3 DNA reads as TGCGCCAGCAGCTTGGAGGGACAGGGGAACACCATATATTTT. Translating gives CASSLEGQGNTIYF.

The V gene is TRBV18, the J gene TRBJ2-7; TRBD2 matches at 9 bases. From germline, CDR1 is KGHSH and CDR2 LQKENI. Unmatched junction bases numbered 15, after V lost 2 bases and J lost 1 base. This CDR3 region has 19 residues. The CDR3 region is CASSPKAKLAGGISYEQYF. Here the CDR3 DNA reads TGTGCCAGCTCACCAAAGGCTAAACTAGCGGGTGGAATTTCCTACGAGCAGTACTTC.

The chain is built from TRBV7-8 and TRBJ1-1; 8 nucleotides line up with TRBD1. CDR3 size: 13 residues. The V gene's germline CDR1 is SGHVS and CDR2 FQNEAQ. V was pared by 3 bases and J by 10 bases, with 7 bases of the junction left unmatched. DNA for the CDR3: TGTGCCAGCAGCTTCTACAGGGGGTACGTAGCTTTCTTT. Translation gives CASSFYRGYVAFF.

The chain recombines TRBV6-5 with TRBJ2-7; 8 bases map to TRBD2. After removal of 5 bases from V and 2 bases from J, the junction contained 8 bases not matched to a gene. In germline, CDR1 is MNHEY, CDR2 SVGAGI. The CDR3 spans 15 residues. In nucleotides, the CDR3 is TGTGCCAGCAGTCCTCGGACTAGCCACACCTACGAGCAGTACTTC. Protein: CASSPRTSHTYEQYF.

The V call is TRBV5-8, the J call TRBJ1-2, with TRBD1 matching 11 bases. Trimming at V came to 0 bases and at J to 4 bases, leaving 2 bases not matched to a gene. The germline gives CDR1 SGHTS, CDR2 YDEGEE. The CDR3 loop spans 15 amino acids. CDR3 coding DNA: TGTGCCAGCAGCTTGGTAGGGACAGGGGGCTATGGCTACACCTTC. Translating gives CASSLVGTGGYGYTF.

V usage is TRBV21-1 and J usage is TRBJ2-5; TRBD1 is taken as the D call from the table, unchecked against the DNA. TRBV21-1 has pseudogene status. This CDR3 region has 11 residues. CDR3 amino acids: CAWAGKETQYF. In DNA, the CDR3 is TGTGCCTGGGCAGGGAAGGAGACCCAGTACTTC.